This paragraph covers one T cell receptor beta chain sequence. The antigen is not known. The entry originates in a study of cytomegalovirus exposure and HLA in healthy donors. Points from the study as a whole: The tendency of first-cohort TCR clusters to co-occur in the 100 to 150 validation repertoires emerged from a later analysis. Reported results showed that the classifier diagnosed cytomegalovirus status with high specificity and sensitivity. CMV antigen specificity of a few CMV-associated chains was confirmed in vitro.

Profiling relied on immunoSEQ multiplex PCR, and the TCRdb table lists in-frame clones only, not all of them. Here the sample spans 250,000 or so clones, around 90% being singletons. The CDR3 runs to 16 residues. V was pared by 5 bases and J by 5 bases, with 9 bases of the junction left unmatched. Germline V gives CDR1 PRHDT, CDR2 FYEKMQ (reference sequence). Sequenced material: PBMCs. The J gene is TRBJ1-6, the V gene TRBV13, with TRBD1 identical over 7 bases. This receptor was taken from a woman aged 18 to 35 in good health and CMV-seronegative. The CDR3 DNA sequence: TGTGCCAGCAGCCCTCGGACAGGAGGGGATAATTCACCCCTCCACTTT. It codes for CASSPRTGGDNSPLHF.